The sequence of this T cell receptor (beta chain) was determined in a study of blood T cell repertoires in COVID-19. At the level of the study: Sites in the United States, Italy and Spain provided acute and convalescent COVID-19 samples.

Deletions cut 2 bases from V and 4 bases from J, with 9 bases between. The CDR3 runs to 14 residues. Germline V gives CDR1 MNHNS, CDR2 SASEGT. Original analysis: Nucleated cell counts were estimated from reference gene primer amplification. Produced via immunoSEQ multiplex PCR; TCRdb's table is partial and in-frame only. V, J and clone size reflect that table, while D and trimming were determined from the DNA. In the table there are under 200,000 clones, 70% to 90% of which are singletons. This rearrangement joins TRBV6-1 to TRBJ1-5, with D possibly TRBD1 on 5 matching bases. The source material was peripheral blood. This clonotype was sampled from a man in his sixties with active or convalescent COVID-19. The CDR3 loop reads CASSESGGNQPQHF. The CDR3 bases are TGTGCCAGCAGTGAATCCGGGGGGAATCAGCCCCAGCATTTT.